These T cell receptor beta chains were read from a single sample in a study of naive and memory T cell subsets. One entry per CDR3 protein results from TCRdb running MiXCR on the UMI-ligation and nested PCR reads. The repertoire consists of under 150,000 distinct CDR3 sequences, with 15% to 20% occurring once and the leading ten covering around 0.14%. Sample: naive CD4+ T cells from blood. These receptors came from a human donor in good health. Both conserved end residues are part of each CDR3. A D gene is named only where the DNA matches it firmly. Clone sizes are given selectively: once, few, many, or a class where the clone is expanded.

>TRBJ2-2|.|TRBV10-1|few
TGCGCCAGCTCGGGACCGAACACCGGGGAGCTGTTTTTT
CASSGPNTGELFF
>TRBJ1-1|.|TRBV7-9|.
TGTGCCAGCAGCGCCAGTAATCTGAACACTGAAGCTTTCTTT
CASSASNLNTEAFF
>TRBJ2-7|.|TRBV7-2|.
TGTGCCAGCAGCTCTCAAGTCGGTTCCTACGAGCAGTACTTC
CASSSQVGSYEQYF
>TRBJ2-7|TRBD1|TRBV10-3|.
TGTGCCATCAGTAAACAGGGGAGCTCAATAGACGAGCAGTACTTC
CAISKQGSSIDEQYF
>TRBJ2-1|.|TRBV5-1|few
TGCGCCAGCAGCTCCCCGGAGACTAGGCCCTACAATGAGCAGTTCTTC
CASSSPETRPYNEQFF
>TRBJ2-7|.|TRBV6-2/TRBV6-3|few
TGTGCCAGCAGCTCGACGGAGTCCTACGAGCAGTACTTC
CASSSTESYEQYF
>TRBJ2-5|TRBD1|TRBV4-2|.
TGTGCCAGCAGCCAAGAGACAGGGACCCCCCCCCAGTACTTC
CASSQETGTPPQYF
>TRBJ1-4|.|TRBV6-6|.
TGTGCCAGCAGTTACTCGATACTCCTGCCAGAGGGTCAAAAACTGTTTTTT
CASSYSILLPEGQKLFF
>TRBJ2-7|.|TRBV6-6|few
TGTGCCAGCACCCCATCCCAGGGGACCTACGAGCAGTACTTC
CASTPSQGTYEQYF
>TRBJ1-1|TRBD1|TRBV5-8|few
TGTGCCAGCAGCCGAGACAGGGATTGGCGGGGCACTGAAGCTTTCTTT
CASSRDRDWRGTEAFF
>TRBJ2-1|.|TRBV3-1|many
TGTGCCAGCAGCCAAGTTTTTAGCGGACCCTACAATGAGCAGTTCTTC
CASSQVFSGPYNEQFF
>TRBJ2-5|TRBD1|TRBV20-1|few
TGCAGTGCCAATCTACAGGGGTACCAAGAGACCCAGTACTTC
CSANLQGYQETQYF
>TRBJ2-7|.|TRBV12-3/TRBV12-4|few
TGTGCCAGCAGTTTTTTTGGGATCTCCGAGCAGTACTTC
CASSFFGISEQYF
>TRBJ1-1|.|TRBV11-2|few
TGTGCCAGCAGCCGGCTGGGGGGCGCAGTGAACACTGAAGCTTTCTTT
CASSRLGGAVNTEAFF
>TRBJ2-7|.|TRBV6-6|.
TGTGCCAGCAGTTACACCCCGGGACACTTCTACGAGCAGTACTTC
CASSYTPGHFYEQYF
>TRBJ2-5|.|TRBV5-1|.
TGCGCCAGCAGCTTGGGTCTGGTCGAAGAGACCCAGTACTTC
CASSLGLVEETQYF
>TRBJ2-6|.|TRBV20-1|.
TGCAGTGCTATTCAAAGCTCTGGGGCCAACGTCCTGACTTTC
CSAIQSSGANVLTF
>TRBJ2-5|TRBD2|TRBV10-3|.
TGTGCCGGGGGGGACCAAGAGACCCAGTACTTC
CAGGDQETQYF
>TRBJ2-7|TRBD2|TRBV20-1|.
TGCAGTGCTAGAGGACTAGCGGGAGCTGGCGAGCAGTACTTC
CSARGLAGAGEQYF
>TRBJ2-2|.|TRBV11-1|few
TGTGCCAGTACCCAAGGGGCGGCCGGCACTAGGGACGGGGAGCTGTTTTTT
CASTQGAAGTRDGELFF
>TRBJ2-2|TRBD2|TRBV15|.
TGTGCCACCAGCAGAGGGGGACTAGCGGCGAACACCGGGGAGCTGTTTTTT
CATSRGGLAANTGELFF
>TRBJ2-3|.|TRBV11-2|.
TGTGCCAGCAGCTTTGAAGCACCAGATACGCAGTATTTT
CASSFEAPDTQYF
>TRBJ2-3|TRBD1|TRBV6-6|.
TGTGCCAGCAGCCGGACAGGCGGGACAGATACGCAGTATTTT
CASSRTGGTDTQYF
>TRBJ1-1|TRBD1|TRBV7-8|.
TGTGCCAGCCTTATCGGGACAGCGAACACTGAAGCTTTCTTT
CASLIGTANTEAFF
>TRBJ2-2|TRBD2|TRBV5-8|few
TGTGCCAGCAGCTTGGTATCGACTAGCGGAGACACCGGGGAGCTGTTTTTT
CASSLVSTSGDTGELFF
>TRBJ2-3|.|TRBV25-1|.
TGTGCCAGCAGTGAGCGGATCGGGATTAGCACAGATACGCAGTATTTT
CASSERIGISTDTQYF
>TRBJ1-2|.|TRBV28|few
TGTGCCAGCAGTCGGATCGGGACTAACTATGGCTACACCTTC
CASSRIGTNYGYTF
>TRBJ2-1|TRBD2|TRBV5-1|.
TGCGCCAGTAGCGTACTAGCGGACTCCTACAATGAGCAGTTCTTC
CASSVLADSYNEQFF
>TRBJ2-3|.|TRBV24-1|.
TGTGCCACCAGTGAAACAGATACGCAGTATTTT
CATSETDTQYF
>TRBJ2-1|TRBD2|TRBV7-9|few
TGTGCCGGGGGGGCTAGCGGGAGTCTCCGGGGTGAGCAGTTCTTC
CAGGASGSLRGEQFF
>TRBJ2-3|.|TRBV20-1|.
TGCAGTGCGAAGGTCAGGGTTGAAGATACGCAGTATTTT
CSAKVRVEDTQYF
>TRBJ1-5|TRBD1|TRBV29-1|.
TGCAGCGTTGAGACGGGACAGGGCGGACAGCCCCAGCATTTT
CSVETGQGGQPQHF
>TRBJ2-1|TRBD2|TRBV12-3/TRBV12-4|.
TGTGCCAGCAGTTGGGGCCCGGGACTATACAATGAGCAGTTCTTC
CASSWGPGLYNEQFF
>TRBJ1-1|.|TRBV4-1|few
TGCGCCAGCAGCCAAGTCCAGGGCGCAAGGACTGAAGCTTTCTTT
CASSQVQGARTEAFF
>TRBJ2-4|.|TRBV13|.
TGTGCCAGCAGCTCACTAATTAAAAACATTCAGTACTTC
CASSSLIKNIQYF
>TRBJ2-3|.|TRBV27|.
TGTGCCAGCAGTTCGTCGGCTAGCTTTGTAGATACGCAGTATTTT
CASSSSASFVDTQYF
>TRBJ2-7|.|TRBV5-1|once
TGCGCCAGCAGTCCTCGCAGGAGCTCCTACGAGCAGTACTTC
CASSPRRSSYEQYF
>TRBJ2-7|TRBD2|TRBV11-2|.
TGTGCCAGCAGCGGACGGACTAGCGGTTATGCCTACGAGCAGTACTTC
CASSGRTSGYAYEQYF
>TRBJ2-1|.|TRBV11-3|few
TGTGCCAGCAGCTTAATGGGGACTGTTAACAATGAGCAGTTCTTC
CASSLMGTVNNEQFF
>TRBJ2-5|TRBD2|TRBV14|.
TGTGCCAGCAGCCAGGCGGCGGGAGTGTGGGAGACCCAGTACTTC
CASSQAAGVWETQYF
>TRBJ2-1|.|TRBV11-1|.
TGTGCCAGCAGCTCCATTACCAGCTCCTACAATGAGCAGTTCTTC
CASSSITSSYNEQFF
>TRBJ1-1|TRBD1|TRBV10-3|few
TGTGCCATCAGCATGACAGGGATGAACACTGAAGCTTTCTTT
CAISMTGMNTEAFF
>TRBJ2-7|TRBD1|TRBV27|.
TGTGCCAGCAGTTTAAGGGGACAGGGGCCCTACGAGCAGTACTTC
CASSLRGQGPYEQYF
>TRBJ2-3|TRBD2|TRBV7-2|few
TGTGCCAGCAGCTTAGCGCCCCAAGGGAGGGGCACAGATACGCAGTATTTT
CASSLAPQGRGTDTQYF
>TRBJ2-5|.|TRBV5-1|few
TGCGCCTCTCGTCCGGGGGAAGAGACCCAGTACTTC
CASRPGEETQYF
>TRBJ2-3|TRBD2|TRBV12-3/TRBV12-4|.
TGTGCCAGCAGTTTTTATGGGGGGGGTCGCACAGATACGCAGTATTTT
CASSFYGGGRTDTQYF
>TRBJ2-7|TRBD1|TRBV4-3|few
TGCGCCAGCAGCCAAGATGCTGGGGGGGGACAGGGGTACTACGAGCAGTACTTC
CASSQDAGGGQGYYEQYF
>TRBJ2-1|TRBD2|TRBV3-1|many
TGTGCCAGCAGCCAAGTTAATAGCGGGAGCTATGAGCAGTTCTTC
CASSQVNSGSYEQFF
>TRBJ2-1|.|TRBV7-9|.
TGTGCCAGCAGCTTTGAACCGGGCAGGGGATGGCATGAGCAGTTCTTC
CASSFEPGRGWHEQFF
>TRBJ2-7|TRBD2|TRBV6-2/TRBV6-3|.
TGTGCCAGCAGTCCCAAAAGCGGGGAAGTCGAGCAGTACTTC
CASSPKSGEVEQYF
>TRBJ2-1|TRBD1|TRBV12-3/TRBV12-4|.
TGTGCCAGCAAACCGGGGGAGGGACAGGGCGACAATGAGCAGTTCTTC
CASKPGEGQGDNEQFF
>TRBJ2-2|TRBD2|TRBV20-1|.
TGCAGTGCTCCTCGACTAGCGGGAGGTACCGGGGAGCTGTTTTTT
CSAPRLAGGTGELFF
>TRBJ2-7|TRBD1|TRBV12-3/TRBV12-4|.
TGTGCCAGCAGTTTTACACCGGGACAGCGTTTAACCTACGAGCAGTACTTC
CASSFTPGQRLTYEQYF
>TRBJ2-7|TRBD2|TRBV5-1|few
TGCGCCAGCAGCTTGGTAGCTAGCGGACGGACCCAAAGCTCCTACGAGCAGTACTTC
CASSLVASGRTQSSYEQYF